These T cell receptor beta chains were read from a single sample in a study of molecular identifiers for immune sequencing clone quantification. TCRdb used MiXCR to reprocess the PCR reads, holding one entry per CDR3 protein. This table has about 510,000 distinct CDR3 sequences, around 23% appearing once. Sequences were obtained from naive CD8+ T cells from blood, with Jurkat cell RNA spiked in. The receptors stem from a human donor in good health. Some libraries in this study had Jurkat cell RNA spiked in. Each CDR3 is given with its conserved first and last residue. D genes are given only for firm matches. Rows may omit the clone size; those that give it use once, few, many or a size class.

V	J	size	D	DNA	CDR3
TRBV9	TRBJ2-7	NA	TRBD2	TGTGCCAGCAGCGGATACGGACTAGCGGACGAGCAGTACTTC	CASSGYGLADEQYF
TRBV2	TRBJ1-5	NA	NA	TGTGCCAGCAGTGAAGATGGTTGGGACAATCAGCCCCAGCATTTT	CASSEDGWDNQPQHF
TRBV12-3/TRBV12-4	TRBJ2-5	NA	NA	TGTGCCAACAGTTTAGGGGGGATGGAGACCCAGTACTTC	CANSLGGMETQYF
TRBV11-2	TRBJ2-1	NA	TRBD2	TGTGCCAGCAGCGTATCTAGCGGGAACTACAATGAGCCGTTCTTC	CASSVSSGNYNEPFF
TRBV3-1	TRBJ1-1	NA	NA	TGTGCCAGCAGCCAGGACAGCTGGAACACTGAAGCTTTCTTT	CASSQDSWNTEAFF
TRBV28	TRBJ2-5	many	NA	TGTGCCAGCAGCCCTAATCTCCAAGAGACCCAGTACTTC	CASSPNLQETQYF
TRBV28	TRBJ1-5	NA	NA	TGTGCCAGCAGTTTAGTGGCAGGGACGGAGCCCCAGCATTTT	CASSLVAGTEPQHF
TRBV6-6	TRBJ1-2	few	NA	TGTGCCAGCAGTTATTCCGCTATTAACTATGGCTACACCTTC	CASSYSAINYGYTF
TRBV6-6	TRBJ1-4	many	TRBD1	TGTGCCAGCGGAGGACAGACAGGGGGGCATGAAAAACTGTTTTTT	CASGGQTGGHEKLFF
TRBV19	TRBJ1-5	NA	NA	TGTGCCAGTAGTATAAAGGGAACGTATAGCAATCAGCCCCAGCATTTT	CASSIKGTYSNQPQHF
TRBV5-4	TRBJ2-3	few	NA	TGTGCCAGCAGCCCGGCACTAGGGCTCACAGATACGCAGTATTTT	CASSPALGLTDTQYF
TRBV12-3/TRBV12-4	TRBJ1-2	few	NA	TGTGCCAGCCTTGGGGAGAATGGCTACACCTTC	CASLGENGYTF
TRBV12-3/TRBV12-4	TRBJ2-1	many	TRBD1	TGTGCCAGCAGTTCCTCGGGACAGTTCAATGAGCAGTTCTTC	CASSSSGQFNEQFF
TRBV6-2/TRBV6-3	TRBJ1-5	NA	NA	TGTGCCAGCAGTTTACAGCCCAGTCCCCAGCATTTT	CASSLQPSPQHF
TRBV7-9	TRBJ2-3	NA	NA	TGTGCCAGCAGCTCTCAAGGGGCGGCTCCGCCGTATTTT	CASSSQGAAPPYF
TRBV9	TRBJ2-2	few	TRBD1	TGTGCCAGCAGCGCCTCCGGGACAGGGGGCCGGACCGGGGAGCTGTTTTTT	CASSASGTGGRTGELFF
TRBV4-1	TRBJ1-6	NA	NA	TGCGCCAGCAGCCAAGATACAAGGGGTATTGTTTCACCCCTCCACTTT	CASSQDTRGIVSPLHF
TRBV19	TRBJ1-5	NA	NA	TGTGCCAGTAGTATATTGTCCCAGGGTCAGCCCCAGCATTTT	CASSILSQGQPQHF
TRBV7-9	TRBJ2-5	NA	NA	TGTGCCAGCAGCTTCCCCGGACGAGAGGAGACCCAGTACTTC	CASSFPGREETQYF
TRBV7-9	TRBJ2-7	few	TRBD2	TGTGCCAGCAGCTTTATAGCGGGGGGGCGCGAGCAGTACTTC	CASSFIAGGREQYF
TRBV7-9	TRBJ2-7	many	NA	TGTGCCAGCAGCGCCCGGGAGCACTCCTACGAGCAGTACTTC	CASSAREHSYEQYF
TRBV6-2/TRBV6-3	TRBJ1-1	many	NA	TGTGCCAGCAGACTACTCGGGGACACTGAAGCTTTCTTT	CASRLLGDTEAFF
TRBV27	TRBJ2-7	NA	NA	TGTGCCAGCAGTTTAGACCCAGGTGGGTTGGGCGAGCAGTACTTC	CASSLDPGGLGEQYF
TRBV30	TRBJ2-5	NA	NA	TGTGCCTGGAGTAACAGGGTCGAGACCCAGTACTTC	CAWSNRVETQYF
TRBV19	TRBJ2-1	NA	NA	TGTGCCAGTAGATGGGGAGCGGGCGGTTACAATGAGCAGTTCTTC	CASRWGAGGYNEQFF
TRBV24-1	TRBJ2-3	NA	TRBD1	TGTACCACCAGTGATTCCCACGACCTATGGACAGGGACTAGCACAGATACGCAGTATTTT	CTTSDSHDLWTGTSTDTQYF
TRBV19	TRBJ1-4	few	NA	TGTGCCATCCGGGAACCAGGTGATGAAAAACTGTTTTTT	CAIREPGDEKLFF
TRBV7-9	TRBJ2-5	NA	TRBD1	TGTGCCAGCAGCTGGGACAGCCACGAGCCCCAGTACTTC	CASSWDSHEPQYF
TRBV19	TRBJ2-5	few	TRBD1	TGTGCCATACGCGGGACAGGGGAAGAGACCCAGTACTTC	CAIRGTGEETQYF
TRBV7-9	TRBJ1-1	many	TRBD1	TGTGCCAGCAGCTTTCCGGGACAGGGCACTGAAGCTTTCTTT	CASSFPGQGTEAFF
TRBV12-3/TRBV12-4	TRBJ2-5	NA	NA	TGTGCCAGCAGTTTGGACAGCGGGGAGTCTGGGGAGACCCAGTACTTC	CASSLDSGESGETQYF
TRBV29-1	TRBJ1-2	few	TRBD1	TGCAGCGTTGAGGAGCAGGGGGCTAGTCCGGGGGGCTACACCTTC	CSVEEQGASPGGYTF
TRBV30	TRBJ1-1	many	TRBD1	TGTGCCTGGAGAGCCGGGACAGTCACTGAAGCTTTCTTT	CAWRAGTVTEAFF
TRBV30	TRBJ2-7	NA	TRBD2	TGTGCCTGGAGTGCCCCGTGGACTAGCGGGATCTACGAGCAGTACTTC	CAWSAPWTSGIYEQYF
TRBV15	TRBJ1-3	many	NA	TGTGCCACCAGCAGTACCAGTTCCGGCGGACGCTCTGGAAACACCATATATTTT	CATSSTSSGGRSGNTIYF
TRBV6-5	TRBJ1-2	NA	NA	TGTGCCAGCAGTTACTCTGGGGGGCAAGGAAGTGGCTACACCTTC	CASSYSGGQGSGYTF
TRBV7-9	TRBJ1-1	NA	NA	TGTGCCAGCAGCAACTGGGACGCGCCTATGAACACTGAAGCTTTCTTT	CASSNWDAPMNTEAFF
TRBV30	TRBJ1-2	NA	TRBD1	TGTGCCTGGAGGGAGGACAGGGGAGGCGTCTATGGCTACACCTTC	CAWREDRGGVYGYTF
TRBV20-1	TRBJ2-7	many	TRBD2	TGCAGTGCCCTGGGACTAGCGGGAGACGCCTACGAGCAGTACTTC	CSALGLAGDAYEQYF
TRBV7-3	TRBJ2-5	NA	TRBD1	TGTGCCAGCAGCTCGGGACAGGGCAACCAAGAGACCCAGTACTTC	CASSSGQGNQETQYF
TRBV7-6	TRBJ2-1	few	NA	TGTGCCAGCAGCTTAACCCAATCCTACAATGAGCAGTTCTTC	CASSLTQSYNEQFF
TRBV2	TRBJ2-1	few	NA	TGTGCCAGCAGTGAACAGGCAGCCCACTCCTACAATGAGCAGTTCTTC	CASSEQAAHSYNEQFF
TRBV20-1	TRBJ2-3	few	TRBD2	TGCGGTGCTAGAGAAGCGGGAAGGGCAGATACGCAGTATTTT	CGAREAGRADTQYF
TRBV27	TRBJ2-7	NA	TRBD2	TGTGCCAGCAGTTTAGGACTAGCGGGGACCGAGCAGTACTTC	CASSLGLAGTEQYF
TRBV2	TRBJ2-2	many	NA	TGTGCCAGCAGTCCGGGCTCGAACACCGGGGAGCTGTTTTTT	CASSPGSNTGELFF
TRBV6-5	TRBJ2-7	few	NA	TGTGCCAGCAGTTACGAGTCAGGTTCCTACGAGCAGTACTTC	CASSYESGSYEQYF
TRBV24-1	TRBJ2-5	few	TRBD2	TGTGCCACCAGTGTGGGGGGAGCGGGAGTCATGGGACAAGAGACCCAGTACTTC	CATSVGGAGVMGQETQYF
TRBV30	TRBJ1-5	many	NA	TGTGCCTGGAGTGTAAACTCTTATCAGCCCCAGCATTTT	CAWSVNSYQPQHF
TRBV6-5	TRBJ2-7	few	TRBD1	TGTGCCAGCTGTTTCGGACAGGGAGCCTACGAGCAGTACTTC	CASCFGQGAYEQYF
TRBV5-4	TRBJ1-1	NA	NA	TGTGCCAGCAGCCCCGTCGAGAGCTCAAACACTGAAGCTTTCTTT	CASSPVESSNTEAFF